This T cell receptor beta chain was captured by sequencing in a study of shared clonotypes between healthy human individuals. Assay: immunoSEQ multiplex PCR; the TCRdb copy retains only in-frame clones and omits some. The data show about 550,000 clones, over 95% seen once. This CDR3 region has 13 residues. Trimming cost V 5 bases and J 0 bases, with 5 bases left between them. In germline, CDR1 is SNHLY, CDR2 FYNNEI. Only CD45RO-negative cells positively selected for CCR7 counted as naive CD8 cells, so terminally differentiated effector memory CD45RA+ cells were excluded. This chain connects TRBV2 to TRBJ1-5, with unresolved D. This receptor was obtained from a woman aged 25 to 39 in good health. The sample consisted of naive CD8+ T cells sorted from blood. The CDR3 is CASSPVSNQPQHF. Here the CDR3 DNA reads TGTGCCAGCAGTCCAGTTAGCAATCAGCCCCAGCATTTT.